One and the same sample provided the 6 T cell receptor beta chains below, sequenced in a study of blood T cell repertoires in COVID-19. TCRdb's copy holds only in-frame clones and misses some; the assay was immunoSEQ multiplex PCR. This table holds around 310,000 clones, around nine tenths found once. The sequencing sample was made of PBMCs or T cells enriched from blood (not recorded which). These receptors all come from a woman aged 25 to 39 who had recovered from COVID-19.

The chain combines TRBV9 with TRBJ2-1; D uncertain. V was clipped by 0 bases and J by 4 bases, with 5 bases between them. The CDR3 is 13 residues long. Germline CDR1 reads SGDLS; CDR2 reads YYNGEE. CDR3 protein: CASSVEEYNEQFF. CDR3 nucleotides: TGTGCCAGCAGCGTAGAGGAGTACAATGAGCAGTTCTTC.

This chain connects TRBV7-3 to TRBJ2-5, with 9 bases lining up with TRBD2. Looked up from germline, CDR1 is SGHTA and CDR2 is FQGTGA. The CDR3 covers 13 residues. V was clipped by 5 bases and J by 4 bases; unmatched bases: 2. This chain's CDR3 is CASSPAGGETQYF. CDR3 DNA sequence: TGTGCCAGCAGCCCAGCGGGAGGAGAGACCCAGTACTTC.

The J gene is TRBJ1-1, the V gene TRBV12-5; 7 bases match TRBD1. This CDR3 has 15 amino acids. Trimming removed 6 bases from V and 1 base from J; junction bases left unmatched: 8. From germline, CDR1 is LGHNT and CDR2 FRNRAP. The DNA for the CDR3 is TGTGCTAGTGGCGACAGGGAAGGGGGGAACACTGAAGCTTTCTTT. It is translated as CASGDREGGNTEAFF.

V and J are TRBV12-3 or TRBV12-4 and TRBJ1-4; no firm D call. Trimming took off 4 bases at V and 8 bases at J, with 11 bases between the two ends. There are 13 residues in the CDR3. The CDR3 protein is CASSSRGGEKLFF. CDR3 DNA sequence: TGTGCCAGCAGTTCTCGGGGAGGGGAAAAACTGTTTTTT.

This chain uses TRBV28 with TRBJ2-7, with 9 bases lining up with TRBD1. The CDR3 contains 13 residues. V gave up 6 bases and J gave up 3 bases; unmatched junction bases: 3. CDR1 and CDR2 (germline): MDHEN, SYDVKM. The CDR3 nucleotides are TGTGCCAGCAGCCAGACAGGGGGCTACGAGCAGTACTTC. Protein sequence: CASSQTGGYEQYF.

This clone was recorded only once. This chain joins TRBV4-1 and TRBJ2-1; no reliable D call. The V end was cut by 0 bases, the J end by 6 bases, with 6 bases between. CDR1 MGHRA and CDR2 YSYEKL come from the germline V gene. The CDR3 totals 13 residues. In DNA, the CDR3 is TGCGCCAGCAGCCAAGATCCTCCCAATGAGCAGTTCTTC. Translation gives CASSQDPPNEQFF.